Shown below are 29 T cell receptor beta chains from a single sample sequenced in a study of T-cell reconstitution after alpha-beta-depleted transplantation in children. TCRbeta library construction was performed incorporating unique molecular identifiers. MiXCR was run by TCRdb on the PCR reads, yielding one entry per CDR3 protein. The sample has more than 60,000 distinct CDR3 sequences, 5.5% to 7.5% seen once. The source was PBMCs from the stem cell graft donor, collected from the stem cell graft. These receptors were obtained from a human donor who donated a stem cell graft to a child with acute lymphoblastic leukemia.

In its sample, this clonotype was seen many times. The genes are TRBV27 and TRBJ2-6; unclear D gene. The CDR3 spans 18 residues. Germline CDR1 is MNHEY and CDR2 is SMNVEV (reference sequence). V gave up 6 bases and J gave up 7 bases, with 25 bases separating them. The CDR3: CASSQGMAGDFLANVLTF. CDR3 DNA sequence: TGTGCCAGCAGCCAAGGTATGGCAGGTGACTTCTTAGCCAACGTCCTGACTTTC.

This clonotype was seen a few times. The chain has TRBV29-1 and TRBJ1-2; no clear D. Trimming shortened V by 3 bases and J by 7 bases, and 18 bases separated the two germline ends. The CDR3 totals 14 residues. Germline loops: CDR1 SQVTM, CDR2 ANQGSEA. In DNA form, the CDR3 reads TGCAGCGTTGAGCCCCCTCGAATTTTTTTTGGCTACACCTTC. It specifies CSVEPPRIFFGYTF.

This clonotype has a count of ten or more. The chain recombines TRBV9 with TRBJ1-3; no definite D call. The CDR3 consists of 12 residues. V lost 6 bases, J lost 7 bases, and 11 bases lay in between. Germline V gene data show CDR1 as SGDLS and CDR2 as YYNGEE. CDR3 nucleotides: TGTGCCAGCACCTCGGACGGGAACACCATATATTTT. Translation: CASTSDGNTIYF. Drawing the rest from reference TRBV9 and TRBJ1-3, the complete variable domain is DSGVTQTPKHLITATGQRVTLRCSPRSGDLSVYWYQQSLDQGLQFLIQYYNGEERAKGNILERFSAQQFPDLHSELNLSSLELGDSALYFCASTSDGNTIYFGEGSWLTVV.

This clonotype has a handful of counts. The chain combines TRBV21-1 with TRBJ1-3; TRBD1 is the table's D call, not checked against the DNA. TRBV21-1 is flagged as a pseudogene. The CDR3 runs 20 residues. The DNA of the CDR3 is TGTGCCAGCAGCAAAGGCGGGGACAGGGCCACCTTGAGCTCTGGAAACACCATATATTTT. It codes for CASSKGGDRATLSSGNTIYF.

This sequence joins TRBV5-1 and TRBJ2-5, with a possible D match to TRBD2 (6 bases). The CDR3 runs to 15 residues. Trimming stripped 0 bases from V and 4 bases from J, with 13 bases between. Germline CDR1 is SGHRS and CDR2 is YFSETQ. In DNA, the CDR3 is TGCGCCAGCAGCTTGGCCTTGCAGGGAGGAGAGACCCAGTACTTC. It specifies CASSLALQGGETQYF.

The sample holds many counts of this clonotype. The J gene is TRBJ2-4, the V gene TRBV7-2; 7 positions agree with TRBD2. The CDR3 totals 16 residues. CDR1 is SGHTA and CDR2 is FQGNSA in the germline V gene. Trimming cost V 2 bases and J 1 base; bases outside gene matches: 5. The CDR3, as DNA: TGTGCCAGCAGCTTAATGGGGGAGGGGGCCAAAAACATTCAGTACTTC. Translating it yields CASSLMGEGAKNIQYF.

At least ten counts were recorded for this clonotype. The gene calls are TRBV12-3 or TRBV12-4 and TRBJ2-4; 10 bases fit TRBD1. The CDR3 is 17 amino acids. V dropped 3 bases and J dropped 2; count of bases not matched to a gene: 7. Here the CDR3 DNA reads TGTGCCAGCAGTTTTACGGGACAGGGGTGGCCCAAAAACATTCAGTACTTC. Translated: CASSFTGQGWPKNIQYF.

The chain couples TRBV28 to TRBJ2-6; 8 nucleotides match TRBD2. The V gene's germline CDR1 is MDHEN and CDR2 SYDVKM. Unmatched junction bases numbered 3, after V lost 8 bases and J lost 3 bases. The CDR3 sequence is 14 residues long. The CDR3 spells CASRGGFGANVLTF. CDR3 nucleotides: TGTGCCAGCCGGGGGGGGTTTGGGGCCAACGTCCTGACTTTC.

The rearrangement uses TRBV12-3 or TRBV12-4 and TRBJ1-3; maybe TRBD1 (6 bases). The CDR3 totals 18 residues. V lost 11 bases and J 0 bases, leaving 26 bases between the germline ends. The CDR3 nucleotides read TGTGCCTTCAGTTTAGGGTTTGGGGACAACCTCTCTGGAAACACCATATATTTT. Translation: CAFSLGFGDNLSGNTIYF.

This clonotype was seen at least ten times. This chain uses TRBV29-1 with TRBJ2-1; no definite D call. The germline CDR1 and CDR2 sequences are SQVTM and ANQGSEA. The CDR3 consists of 11 residues. V lost 4 bases, J lost 6 bases, and 7 bases lay in between. CDR3 DNA: TGCAGCGTTGCAGAAATCAATGAGCAGTTCTTC. Its protein product is CSVAEINEQFF.

This clonotype was recorded many times. This chain links TRBV7-9 with TRBJ2-5, with 10 bases matching TRBD2. The CDR3 extends over 15 amino acids. Germline assignment: CDR1 SEHNR and CDR2 FQNEAQ (reference sequence). After removal of 5 bases from V and 3 bases from J, the junction contained 6 bases not matched to a gene. CDR3 bases: TGTGCCAGCAGCCCCGGACTAGCGGTTAAAGAGACCCAGTACTTC. It translates to CASSPGLAVKETQYF.

Ten or more counts support this clonotype. The chain uses TRBV7-9 and TRBJ2-5; 8 positions agree with TRBD1. CDR1 is SEHNR, CDR2 FQNEAQ, per germline (reference sequence). The CDR3 is 13 residues long. V shed 4 bases, J shed 3 bases, and the junction held 1 base outside the gene matches. CDR3 loop: CASSSDREETQYF. In DNA, the CDR3 is TGTGCCAGCAGCTCGGACAGGGAAGAGACCCAGTACTTC.

This clonotype was recorded many times. V gene TRBV19 combines with J gene TRBJ2-7, with D perhaps TRBD1 (6 bases). Germline V gene data show CDR1 as LNHDA and CDR2 as SQIVND (reference sequence). The CDR3 length is 13 residues. V dropped 1 base and J dropped 3 bases, with 7 bases sitting between them. In DNA form, the CDR3 reads TGTGCCAGTAGTATAGCACAGGGCTACGAGCAGTACTTC. Translating it yields CASSIAQGYEQYF.

In its sample, this clonotype was seen many times. V and J are TRBV29-1 and TRBJ2-3; D is undetermined. This CDR3 region has 12 residues. The V gene lost 7 bases and the J gene lost 4 bases, with 12 bases spanning the gap. Germline-derived CDR1 and CDR2 are SQVTM and ANQGSEA. CDR3 sequence reads: CSAITAADTQYF. In DNA, the CDR3 is TGCAGCGCCATCACGGCGGCAGATACGCAGTATTTT.

In this sample, this clonotype turned up many times. The genes are TRBV9 and TRBJ2-3, with D perhaps matching TRBD2 (7 bases). Germline CDR1 SGDLS, CDR2 YYNGEE. V shed 1 base and J shed 4 bases, with 19 bases lying between them. The CDR3 loop spans 17 amino acids. DNA for the CDR3: TGTGCCAGCAGCGTAAGGCCGGGGGGCTCCAACCCAGATACGCAGTATTTT. Its translation: CASSVRPGGSNPDTQYF.

At least ten counts were recorded for this clonotype. V gene TRBV4-3 combines with J gene TRBJ1-4, with 9 bases identical to TRBD1. V was clipped by 3 bases and J by 3 bases; unmatched bases: 11. This CDR3 comprises 18 residues. CDR1 LGHNA and CDR2 YSLEER come from the germline V gene. Here the CDR3 DNA reads TGCGCCAGCAGCCATGCACCGCCGGGACAGGGACCTAATGAAAAACTGTTTTTT. Its protein product is CASSHAPPGQGPNEKLFF.

In this sample, this clonotype turned up many times. The chain has TRBV2 and TRBJ2-1, with D perhaps TRBD1 (6 bases). V lost 7 bases and J 5 bases, leaving 21 bases between the germline ends. The length of the CDR3 is 16 residues. CDR1 and CDR2 (germline): SNHLY, FYNNEI. The CDR3 DNA reads as TGTGCCAGCATTACAGGGCCAGACCGACAAGACAATGAGCAGTTCTTC. This encodes CASITGPDRQDNEQFF.

This clonotype appeared many times. At one end, the junction sequence differs from germline, possibly due to a read error. The rearrangement links TRBV5-1 to TRBJ1-2; no definite D call. Germline V CDR1 and CDR2: SGHRS, YFSETQ. This CDR3 has 14 amino acids. The DNA of the CDR3 is TGCGCCAGCACCTTGGACGCCAGGTTAAATGGCTACACCTTC. Its protein is CASTLDARLNGYTF.

At least ten counts were recorded for this clonotype. This chain uses TRBV12-3 or TRBV12-4 with TRBJ1-5; D uncertain. Trimming shortened V by 5 bases and J by 4 bases, and 12 bases separated the two germline ends. CDR3 size: 14 residues. CDR3 nucleotides: TGTGCCAGCAGTAGGACGGTTACGAATCAGCCCCAGCATTTT. Encoded protein: CASSRTVTNQPQHF.

This clonotype was detected ten times or more. The chain employs TRBV13 and TRBJ1-1, with D hard to call. Trimming cost V 1 base and J 5 bases, with 11 bases left between them. This CDR3 contains 14 residues. CDR1 is PRHDT, CDR2 FYEKMQ, per germline (reference sequence). CDR3 DNA: TGTGCCAGCAGCTTAGACCGAAAGAGGACTGAAGCTTTCTTT. Protein product: CASSLDRKRTEAFF.

The sample holds a few counts of this clonotype. The V gene is TRBV6-2 or TRBV6-3, the J gene TRBJ2-5; a weak D match, TRBD1 (6 bases). V was pared by 4 bases and J by 5 bases, with 11 bases between. Germline V gene sequence: CDR1 MNHEY, CDR2 SVGEGT. The CDR3 is made up of 13 amino acids. The CDR3 DNA follows: TGTGCCAGCAGTTCAGGGGAGTGGGAGACCCAGTACTTC. Amino acid sequence: CASSSGEWETQYF.

The chain joins TRBV18 to TRBJ2-3; 9 nucleotides align to TRBD2. CDR1 is KGHSH, CDR2 LQKENI, per germline. The CDR3 extends over 13 amino acids. J lost 6 bases, V lost 5 bases, and 3 bases had no gene match. The CDR3 loop is CASSSSGDDTQYF. CDR3 DNA sequence: TGTGCCAGCTCATCTAGCGGGGATGATACGCAGTATTTT.

This clonotype was detected ten times or more. The J gene is TRBJ2-7, the V gene TRBV27, with a tentative D call TRBD1 (6 bases). V gave up 5 bases and J gave up 3 bases, with 14 bases separating them. CDR1 is MNHEY and CDR2 is SMNVEV in the germline V gene (reference sequence). CDR3 size: 14 residues. CDR3 nucleotide sequence: TGTGCCAGCAGTCCCGACAGGAGAGTCTACGAGCAGTACTTC. Its translation: CASSPDRRVYEQYF.

This clonotype appeared many times. The chain has TRBV20-1 and TRBJ2-5; 10 nucleotides match TRBD2. There are 14 residues in the CDR3. In germline, CDR1 is DFQATT, CDR2 SNEGSKA (reference sequence). The V and J ends lost 0 bases and 11 bases, in that order; junction bases with no gene match: 9. CDR3 amino acids: CSARDSILAGPQYF. The CDR3 coding sequence is TGCAGTGCTAGAGATTCGATACTAGCGGGGCCTCAGTACTTC.

The chain has TRBV4-2 and TRBJ1-1; D may be TRBD1 (5 bases). The CDR3 extends over 15 amino acids. V dropped 1 base and J dropped 5 bases, with 14 bases sitting between them. The germline V gene has CDR1 LGHNA and CDR2 YNFKEQ. CDR3 amino acids: CASSQGALGETEAFF. The CDR3 DNA sequence: TGTGCCAGCAGCCAAGGGGCGTTGGGGGAAACTGAAGCTTTCTTT.

In its sample, this clonotype was seen many times. The chain joins TRBV5-1 to TRBJ2-5; the D is unclear. Deletions cut 1 base from V and 3 bases from J, with 4 bases between. The CDR3 has 12 amino acids. Germline loops: CDR1 SGHRS, CDR2 YFSETQ. CDR3 loop: CASSLPKETQYF. DNA of the CDR3: TGCGCCAGCAGCTTGCCTAAAGAGACCCAGTACTTC.

The chain couples TRBV6-5 to TRBJ2-1; 8 bases are shared with TRBD1. The ends lost 4 bases at V and 3 bases at J; junction bases unmatched: 2. Germline CDR1 and CDR2: MNHEY and SVGAGI. CDR3 length equals 14 residues. CDR3 region: CASSLQGGYNEQFF. DNA of the CDR3: TGTGCCAGCAGTTTACAGGGGGGCTACAATGAGCAGTTCTTC.

This clonotype appeared many times. V usage is TRBV25-1 and J usage is TRBJ2-7; possibly TRBD1 for D (5 bases). The germline V gene has CDR1 MGHDK and CDR2 SYGVNS. CDR3 length: 12 residues. Trimming removed 3 bases from V and 5 bases from J, with 8 bases in between. The CDR3 is CASSDRVHEQYF. CDR3 sequence (DNA): TGTGCCAGCAGTGACAGGGTTCACGAGCAGTACTTC.

This clonotype was recorded at least ten times. The CDR3 here is CASSTTGYNQPQHF. CDR3 nucleotides: TGTGCCAGCAGCACCACGGGGTACAATCAGCCCCAGCATTTT. The rearrangement uses TRBV7-9 and TRBJ1-5; D remains unclear. V was clipped by 5 bases and J by 3 bases, with 11 bases between them. The CDR3 spans 14 residues. Germline values: CDR1 SEHNR, CDR2 FQNEAQ (reference sequence).